This T cell receptor (beta chain) emerged from a study of blood T cell repertoires in COVID-19. Here immunoSEQ multiplex PCR was the method, and the copy in TCRdb shows in-frame clones only, minus some. The sample includes approximately 300,000 clones, roughly 90% of them seen just once. This clone was counted a single time. CDR1 is SGDLS and CDR2 is YYNGEE in the germline V gene. With 3 bases removed from V and 0 bases from J, the gap between germline ends came to 10 bases. The CDR3 runs to 15 residues. Enrolment of Seattle patients took place during active infection, and they were followed longitudinally.

This clonotype originated in a woman under 40 with COVID-19, enrolled during active disease. The sample taken for sequencing was peripheral blood. The gene calls are TRBV9 and TRBJ2-1, with D unclear. CDR3 sequence reads: CASSEMTSSYNEQFF. DNA for the CDR3: TGTGCCAGCAGCGAGATGACAAGCTCCTACAATGAGCAGTTCTTC.